This T cell receptor beta chain appears in the sequencing data of a study of blood T cell repertoires in COVID-19. Background on the study: The cDNA or gDNA used as material had been derived from T cells, B-cell-depleted T cells, or PBMCs.

Assay: immunoSEQ multiplex PCR; the TCRdb copy retains only in-frame clones and omits some. The table records 280,000 or so clones, roughly 86% of them present only once. This CDR3 has 15 residues. V trimming: 8 bases; J trimming: 4 bases; junction bases outside the gene matches: 10. CDR1 and CDR2 from the germline V gene are MDHEN and SYDVKM. The sequence derives from a woman aged 50 to 60 who had been exposed to COVID-19. Sequences were obtained from PBMCs or T cells enriched from blood (not recorded which). This sequence joins TRBV28 and TRBJ2-5; 10 bases map to TRBD2. Here the CDR3 reads CASRPSGGAGETQYF. The CDR3 region has the DNA TGTGCCAGCCGACCCAGCGGGGGGGCCGGAGAGACCCAGTACTTC.